This TCR beta chain derives from a study of OX40 agonist ivuxolimab in advanced cancers. V lost 3 bases and J lost 7; bases outside the gene matches: 6. The CDR3 is made up of 14 amino acids. Germline CDR1 is SGHRS and CDR2 is YFSETQ. Only in-frame clones appear in the TCRdb table, and some are missing; sequencing was by immunoSEQ multiplex PCR. The sample gives 65,000 or so clones, just over 85% of which show up once; around 2.8% is in the top ten. The receptor comes from an adult with an advanced solid tumor such as melanoma, head and neck, liver or kidney cancer. Specimen: CD4+ or CD8+ T cells sorted from blood, collected in a trial of the OX40 agonist ivuxolimab. The chain recombines TRBV5-1 with TRBJ2-1; TRBD2 matches at 8 bases. CDR3 coding DNA: TGCGCCAGCAGCTACGGGGGGGCCAATAATGAGCAGTTCTTC. It encodes CASSYGGANNEQFF.